This T cell receptor (beta chain) was identified in a study of OX40 agonist ivuxolimab in advanced cancers. V was shortened by 6 bases and J by 2 bases, with 20 bases between the two germline ends. This CDR3 region has 17 residues. Germline CDR1 LNHNV, CDR2 YYDKDF (reference sequence). General study points: With doses of 0.1-3.0 mg/kg, partial responders showed among the lowest clonal expansion.

Measured with immunoSEQ multiplex PCR; TCRdb has only the in-frame clones, and not every one. The data hold 45,000 to 60,000 clones, with approximately 89% observed a single time. A word on this clone: Antigen specificity is unknown.

This specimen was CD4+ or CD8+ T cells sorted from blood, taken in a trial of the OX40 agonist ivuxolimab. The chain joins TRBV15 to TRBJ1-5; maybe TRBD1 (6 bases). The receptor was isolated from an adult with an advanced solid tumor such as melanoma, head and neck, liver or kidney cancer. The CDR3 DNA is TGTGCCACCAGACAGGGACGGTGGGGTGGGGGCAATCAGCCCCAGCATTTT. As protein: CATRQGRWGGGNQPQHF.